A single sample is the source of the 21 T cell receptor beta chains below, sequenced in a study of shared clonotypes between healthy human individuals. Produced via immunoSEQ multiplex PCR; TCRdb's table is partial and in-frame only. This sample has around 1.9 million clones, with more than 85% found just once. Naive CD8 cells were CD45RO-negative, positively selected for CCR7, excluding terminally differentiated effector memory CD45RA+ cells. Material: naive CD8+ T cells from PBMCs. The receptors stem from a man younger than 30 in good health. Some clones in this sample may be carry-over from other donors' samples.

This clone was seen a few times. This chain uses TRBV7-9 with TRBJ1-1, with D perhaps TRBD1 (6 bases). Germline V gene data show CDR1 as SEHNR and CDR2 as FQNEAQ (reference sequence). Trimming took 7 bases from V and 7 from J, leaving 10 bases between them. The CDR3 is made up of 11 amino acids. CDR3 loop: CASNTGNEAFF. The CDR3 DNA reads TGTGCCAGCAACACAGGGAATGAAGCTTTCTTT. The full variable domain, its missing parts supplied by reference TRBV7-9 and TRBJ1-1, is DTGVSQNPRHKITKRGQNVTFRCDPISEHNRLYWYRQTLGQGPEFLTYFQNEAQLEKSRLLSDRFSAERPKGSFSTLEIQRTEQGDSAMYLCASNTGNEAFFGQGTRLTVV.

In this sample, this clone turned up once. J is TRBJ1-3 and V is TRBV7-9; the D gene is possibly TRBD1 (6 bases). Trimming removed 2 bases at V and 4 bases at J, with 15 bases between. Germline loops: CDR1 SEHNR, CDR2 FQNEAQ (reference sequence). The CDR3 spans 16 residues. This CDR3 reads CASSLPSPGEGNTIYF. The CDR3 DNA reads as TGTGCCAGCAGCTTACCCTCGCCAGGGGAGGGAAACACCATATATTTT.

J is TRBJ2-7 and V is TRBV2; D remains unclear. The ends were cut back, 3 bases at V and 4 bases at J, with 13 bases in the middle. Germline CDR1 reads SNHLY; CDR2 reads FYNNEI. CDR3 size: 14 residues. This chain's CDR3 is CASSEAGVSYEQYF. DNA for the CDR3: TGTGCCAGCAGTGAGGCTGGGGTTTCGTACGAGCAGTACTTC.

On this clone itself: The same CDR3 arises from other DNA sequences in this sample as well. V is TRBV7-9 and J is TRBJ2-3; tentatively, D is TRBD1 (6 bases). The CDR3 is 14 residues long. Trimming shortened V by 5 bases and J by 1 base, and 10 bases separated the two germline ends. Germline CDR1 is SEHNR and CDR2 is FQNEAQ (reference sequence). CDR3 amino acids: CASSPRQGTDTQYF. CDR3 nucleotides: TGTGCCAGCAGCCCAAGACAGGGCACAGATACGCAGTATTTT. Supplemented by reference TRBV7-9 and TRBJ2-3, the full variable domain reads DTGVSQNPRHKITKRGQNVTFRCDPISEHNRLYWYRQTLGQGPEFLTYFQNEAQLEKSRLLSDRFSAERPKGSFSTLEIQRTEQGDSAMYLCASSPRQGTDTQYFGPGTRLTVL.

This chain links TRBV12-5 with TRBJ1-1; D gene uncertain. Trimming left V 7 bases short and J 2 bases short, with 11 bases between. CDR1 is LGHNT and CDR2 is FRNRAP in the germline V gene. This CDR3 has 13 amino acids. Written as DNA, the CDR3 is TGTGCTAGTGCCTCCAACAGTAACACTGAAGCTTTCTTT. It is translated as CASASNSNTEAFF.

The chain uses TRBV11-2 and TRBJ1-1, with 9 bases identical to TRBD1. The trim removed 5 bases at V and 1 base at J, leaving 8 bases unmatched. The germline V gene has CDR1 SGHAT and CDR2 FQNNGV. The CDR3 extends over 16 amino acids. The CDR3 region has the DNA TGTGCCAGCAGCCTAACAGGGGGCGAGGGGAACACTGAAGCTTTCTTT. It codes for CASSLTGGEGNTEAFF. Full variable domain (missing parts from reference TRBV11-2 and TRBJ1-1): EAGVAQSPRYKIIEKRQSVAFWCNPISGHATLYWYQQILGQGPKLLIQFQNNGVVDDSQLPKDRFSAERLKGVDSTLKIQPAKLEDSAVYLCASSLTGGEGNTEAFFGQGTRLTVV.

V is TRBV28 and J is TRBJ2-1; unclear D gene. There are 15 residues in the CDR3. Per the germline V gene, CDR1 is MDHEN and CDR2 is SYDVKM. The V gene lost 5 bases and the J gene lost 3 bases, with 14 bases spanning the gap. The CDR3 DNA follows: TGTGCCAGCAGTCCAGGCCACCTTAACTACAATGAGCAGTTCTTC. Translating it yields CASSPGHLNYNEQFF.

This sequence joins TRBV6-1 and TRBJ1-2; no firm D call. V lost 4 bases, J lost 7 bases, and 13 bases lay in between. CDR1 is MNHNS and CDR2 is SASEGT in the germline V gene. This CDR3 is 13 amino acids long. The CDR3, as DNA: TGTGCCAGCAGTGGTGGATGGTCGGCTGGCTACACCTTC. Amino acids: CASSGGWSAGYTF.

The chain links TRBV28 to TRBJ2-1; TRBD2 aligns across 10 bases. In germline, CDR1 is MDHEN, CDR2 SYDVKM. V lost 4 bases to trimming and J lost 4 bases; unmatched junction nucleotides: 1. There are 14 residues in the CDR3. The CDR3 DNA reads as TGTGCCAGCAGTTATAGCGGGAGGTACAATGAGCAGTTCTTC. This encodes CASSYSGRYNEQFF.

This chain connects TRBV11-2 to TRBJ2-1, with 8 bases matching TRBD2. Germline V lookup: CDR1 SGHAT, CDR2 FQNNGV. This CDR3 spans 17 amino acids. Germline trimming cut 1 base from V and 4 bases from J; bases unmatched to any gene: 9. Written as DNA, the CDR3 is TGTGCCAGCAGCTTAGGTCCAGCGGGGGCGATATACAATGAGCAGTTCTTC. Residues: CASSLGPAGAIYNEQFF. Using reference TRBV11-2 and TRBJ2-1 for the parts outside the CDR3, the full variable domain is EAGVAQSPRYKIIEKRQSVAFWCNPISGHATLYWYQQILGQGPKLLIQFQNNGVVDDSQLPKDRFSAERLKGVDSTLKIQPAKLEDSAVYLCASSLGPAGAIYNEQFFGPGTRLTVL.

The chain employs TRBV28 and TRBJ2-3, with TRBD1 identical over 10 bases. The CDR3 is made up of 16 amino acids. V dropped 4 bases and J dropped 6; count of bases not matched to a gene: 10. Germline V gives CDR1 MDHEN, CDR2 SYDVKM. The CDR3 region has the DNA TGTGCCAGCAGTTCAATTACGGACAGGGGGAGGGATACGCAGTATTTT. Residues: CASSSITDRGRDTQYF.

This clone has a single count. The CDR3 nucleotides read TGTGCCAGCAGTTTCTCTCGGTTCGCTGGAAACACCATATATTTT. It codes for CASSFSRFAGNTIYF. J is TRBJ1-3 and V is TRBV28; no firm D call. Trimming cost V 3 bases and J 2 bases, with 11 bases left between them. CDR3 length: 15 residues. Looked up from germline, CDR1 is MDHEN and CDR2 is SYDVKM.

This rearrangement joins TRBV30 to TRBJ1-1; no definite D call. The V gene lost 0 bases and the J gene lost 4 bases, with 12 bases spanning the gap. Germline V CDR1 and CDR2: GTSNPN, SVGIG (reference sequence). The length of the CDR3 is 14 residues. For the CDR3, the DNA is TGTGCCTGGAGTGTAGCCTCCGGGGTCACTGAAGCTTTCTTT. It specifies CAWSVASGVTEAFF.

The chain couples TRBV28 to TRBJ2-3, with 11 bases lining up with TRBD2. V was clipped by 5 bases and J by 5 bases; unmatched bases: 9. This CDR3 is built from 16 residues. Germline V gene sequence: CDR1 MDHEN, CDR2 SYDVKM. The CDR3 sequence: CASSALAGVSGDTQYF. The CDR3, as DNA: TGTGCCAGCAGTGCACTAGCGGGGGTTTCGGGAGATACGCAGTATTTT.

This chain links TRBV2 with TRBJ2-2, with 7 bases fitting TRBD2. This CDR3 contains 13 residues. The ends lost 10 bases at V and 2 bases at J; junction bases unmatched: 4. Germline V gene data show CDR1 as SNHLY and CDR2 as FYNNEI. The CDR3 DNA reads as TGTGCCACTAGCGGTAGAAACACCGGGGAGCTGTTTTTT. Its translation: CATSGRNTGELFF.

CDR3 DNA sequence: TGCGCCAGCAGTAAGGGCTACGAGCAGTACTTC. Its protein product is CASSKGYEQYF. The chain is built from TRBV4-1 and TRBJ2-7; D not resolved. Trimming took off 6 bases at V and 3 bases at J, with 6 bases between the two ends. The CDR3 is 11 amino acids. Per the germline V gene, CDR1 is MGHRA and CDR2 is YSYEKL.

Worth noting for this clone: The same CDR3 also results from other DNA sequences found in this sample. The rearrangement links TRBV27 to TRBJ2-5, with TRBD1 matching 7 bases. The CDR3 consists of 14 residues. Germline-derived CDR1 and CDR2 are MNHEY and SMNVEV (reference sequence). V was pared by 2 bases and J by 2 bases, with 2 bases of the junction left unmatched. CDR3 sequence reads: CASSLGTAQETQYF. In DNA form, the CDR3 reads TGTGCCAGCAGTTTAGGGACAGCACAAGAGACCCAGTACTTC.

V is TRBV2 and J is TRBJ1-1; a weak D match, TRBD1 (6 bases). The V and J ends lost 8 bases and 4 bases respectively, with 20 bases between them. The CDR3 has 15 amino acids. CDR1 and CDR2 from the germline V gene are SNHLY and FYNNEI. Here the CDR3 DNA reads TGTGCCAGCGAAGATGGGGGAGGGGGGACCACTGAAGCTTTCTTT. Protein product: CASEDGGGGTTEAFF.

The rearrangement uses TRBV10-2 and TRBJ2-7; D not certain. Looked up from germline, CDR1 is WSHSY and CDR2 is SAAADI. The CDR3 covers 14 residues. V lost 8 bases and J lost 3, with 17 bases in between. CDR3 nucleotides: TGCGCCAGCGGTTTCAGAATGCCGAACTACGAGCAGTACTTC. It encodes CASGFRMPNYEQYF.

This rearrangement joins TRBV30 to TRBJ2-2, with D perhaps TRBD1 (6 bases). Germline V gene sequence: CDR1 GTSNPN, CDR2 SVGIG (reference sequence). The CDR3 loop spans 13 amino acids. V lost 5 bases, J lost 3 bases, and 10 bases lay in between. The CDR3 nucleotides read TGTGCCTGGCTTAACAGGGACACCGGGGAGCTGTTTTTT. Translation gives CAWLNRDTGELFF.

This sequence joins TRBV15 and TRBJ1-2; D call uncertain. Germline CDR1 and CDR2: LNHNV and YYDKDF (reference sequence). This CDR3 is 14 amino acids long. V lost 1 base and J lost 7, with 13 bases in between. The CDR3 nucleotides are TGTGCCACCAGCAGAGTCCTAGAGTCGGGTGGCTACACCTTC. Translated: CATSRVLESGGYTF.